Listed below are T cell receptor beta chains from one sample, sequenced in a study of PD-1 blockade in classical Hodgkin lymphoma. Method: immunoSEQ multiplex PCR; TCRdb's copy keeps in-frame clones and lacks some. Of some 13,000 clones in the sample, 65% to 85% were seen once. Sequences were derived from peripheral blood mononuclear cells (PBMCs), sampled at baseline. The receptors derive from a human donor with classical Hodgkin lymphoma. Both conserved end residues are part of each CDR3. The order of the fields is V gene, D gene, clone size, J gene, CDR3 protein, CDR3 DNA. The D gene is left open where the match is weak. Clone sizes are given selectively: once, few, many, or a class where the clone is expanded.

V gene: TRBV9
D gene: -
clone size: few
J gene: TRBJ2-2
CDR3 protein: CASSFTTGELFF
CDR3 DNA: TGTGCCAGCAGCTTCACAACCGGGGAGCTGTTTTTT

V gene: TRBV19
D gene: -
clone size: -
J gene: TRBJ1-2
CDR3 protein: CASSNTYSGNYGYTF
CDR3 DNA: TGTGCCAGTAGTAACACATATTCCGGTAACTATGGCTACACCTTC

V gene: TRBV4-1
D gene: -
clone size: -
J gene: TRBJ1-2
CDR3 protein: CASSQDKHFGYTF
CDR3 DNA: TGCGCCAGCAGCCAAGATAAACATTTTGGCTACACCTTC

V gene: TRBV7-9
D gene: -
clone size: -
J gene: TRBJ2-2
CDR3 protein: CASSSWKRPGELFF
CDR3 DNA: TGTGCCAGCAGCTCCTGGAAACGGCCCGGGGAGCTGTTTTTT

V gene: TRBV7-9
D gene: -
clone size: few
J gene: TRBJ1-5
CDR3 protein: CASSSDRGNQPQHF
CDR3 DNA: TGTGCCAGCAGCTCCGATCGGGGCAATCAGCCCCAGCATTTT

V gene: TRBV5-8
D gene: -
clone size: -
J gene: TRBJ1-5
CDR3 protein: CASSLALWQGDQPQHF
CDR3 DNA: TGTGCCAGCAGCTTGGCCTTGTGGCAGGGTGATCAGCCCCAGCATTTT

V gene: TRBV6-1
D gene: -
clone size: few
J gene: TRBJ1-1
CDR3 protein: CASSEWGAARRAEAFF
CDR3 DNA: TGTGCCAGCAGTGAATGGGGGGCAGCTCGAAGGGCTGAAGCTTTCTTT

V gene: TRBV5-5
D gene: -
clone size: once
J gene: TRBJ2-1
CDR3 protein: CASSLRGAGTYLNEQFF
CDR3 DNA: TGTGCCAGCAGCTTGCGGGGGGCCGGGACGTATCTTAATGAGCAGTTCTTC

V gene: TRBV5-4
D gene: TRBD2
clone size: -
J gene: TRBJ2-3
CDR3 protein: CASSPGGGTTDTQYF
CDR3 DNA: TGTGCCAGCAGCCCGGGAGGGGGGACCACAGATACGCAGTATTTT

V gene: TRBV9
D gene: TRBD2
clone size: -
J gene: TRBJ2-2
CDR3 protein: CASSGRLAENTGELFF
CDR3 DNA: TGTGCCAGCAGCGGACGACTAGCGGAGAACACCGGGGAGCTGTTTTTT

V gene: TRBV4-3
D gene: -
clone size: -
J gene: TRBJ1-5
CDR3 protein: CASNLSEGPQHF
CDR3 DNA: TGCGCCAGCAACCTGAGCGAGGGACCCCAGCATTTT

V gene: TRBV27
D gene: TRBD2
clone size: -
J gene: TRBJ2-3
CDR3 protein: CASSWGLAVTDTQYF
CDR3 DNA: TGTGCCAGCAGTTGGGGACTAGCGGTCACAGATACGCAGTATTTT

V gene: TRBV5-8
D gene: -
clone size: -
J gene: TRBJ1-1
CDR3 protein: CASSAGTIEAFF
CDR3 DNA: TGTGCCAGCAGCGCCGGGACAATTGAAGCTTTCTTT

V gene: TRBV27
D gene: -
clone size: -
J gene: TRBJ1-2
CDR3 protein: CASSTQRGAYGYTF
CDR3 DNA: TGTGCCAGCAGTACTCAGAGAGGAGCCTATGGCTACACCTTC

V gene: TRBV19
D gene: -
clone size: once
J gene: TRBJ1-2
CDR3 protein: CASNAGLHGYTF
CDR3 DNA: TGTGCCAGTAACGCAGGGTTACATGGCTACACCTTC

V gene: TRBV28
D gene: -
clone size: -
J gene: TRBJ2-5
CDR3 protein: CASSTTTAQYF
CDR3 DNA: TGTGCCAGCAGTACGACGACGGCCCAGTACTTC

V gene: TRBV7-8
D gene: TRBD1
clone size: -
J gene: TRBJ1-1
CDR3 protein: CASSEDRANTEAFF
CDR3 DNA: TGTGCCAGCAGCGAGGACAGGGCGAACACTGAAGCTTTCTTT

V gene: TRBV5-5
D gene: -
clone size: -
J gene: TRBJ1-5
CDR3 protein: CASSLVSFDQPQHF
CDR3 DNA: TGTGCCAGCAGCTTGGTCTCATTTGATCAGCCCCAGCATTTT

V gene: TRBV7-9
D gene: -
clone size: -
J gene: TRBJ2-7
CDR3 protein: CASSSLDGTYEQYF
CDR3 DNA: TGTGCCAGCAGCTCGCTGGACGGGACCTACGAGCAGTACTTC

V gene: TRBV11-2
D gene: -
clone size: -
J gene: TRBJ1-1
CDR3 protein: CASSLARVTEAFF
CDR3 DNA: TGTGCCAGCAGCTTAGCCAGGGTCACTGAAGCTTTCTTT

V gene: TRBV6-1
D gene: -
clone size: -
J gene: TRBJ2-2
CDR3 protein: CASRRSYTGELFF
CDR3 DNA: TGTGCCAGCAGACGGAGCTACACCGGGGAGCTGTTTTTT

V gene: TRBV27
D gene: TRBD1
clone size: -
J gene: TRBJ1-2
CDR3 protein: CASSHRGGYGYTF
CDR3 DNA: TGTGCCAGCAGTCACAGGGGCGGTTATGGCTACACCTTC

V gene: TRBV5-1
D gene: -
clone size: -
J gene: TRBJ2-3
CDR3 protein: CASSLSAGTDTQYF
CDR3 DNA: TGCGCCAGCAGCTTGTCCGCGGGGACAGATACGCAGTATTTT

V gene: TRBV19
D gene: -
clone size: -
J gene: TRBJ1-1
CDR3 protein: CASSSLMNTEAFF
CDR3 DNA: TGTGCCAGTAGTAGTTTAATGAACACTGAAGCTTTCTTT

V gene: TRBV28
D gene: TRBD1
clone size: -
J gene: TRBJ1-1
CDR3 protein: CASSLVGDRATEAFF
CDR3 DNA: TGTGCCAGCAGTTTGGTAGGAGACAGGGCCACTGAAGCTTTCTTT

V gene: TRBV5-5
D gene: -
clone size: -
J gene: TRBJ1-2
CDR3 protein: CASSLIRHPNYGYTF
CDR3 DNA: TGTGCCAGCAGCTTGATCAGACATCCTAACTATGGCTACACCTTC

V gene: TRBV5-1
D gene: TRBD1
clone size: -
J gene: TRBJ2-1
CDR3 protein: CASSPGTGGPYNEQFF
CDR3 DNA: TGCGCCAGCAGCCCCGGGACAGGGGGGCCCTACAATGAGCAGTTCTTC

V gene: TRBV4-3
D gene: -
clone size: few
J gene: TRBJ1-3
CDR3 protein: CASSQDTSRNTIYF
CDR3 DNA: TGCGCCAGCAGCCAAGATACAAGCCGGAACACCATATATTTT

V gene: TRBV19
D gene: -
clone size: once
J gene: TRBJ1-1
CDR3 protein: CASSRTLWGLNTEAFF
CDR3 DNA: TGTGCCAGTAGTAGGACCTTATGGGGCTTGAACACTGAAGCTTTCTTT

V gene: TRBV13
D gene: -
clone size: once
J gene: TRBJ2-3
CDR3 protein: CASSEERLADTQYF
CDR3 DNA: TGTGCCAGCAGTGAAGAACGCCTGGCAGATACGCAGTATTTT

V gene: TRBV5-1
D gene: -
clone size: -
J gene: TRBJ1-2
CDR3 protein: CASSLSQGSYGYTF
CDR3 DNA: TGCGCCAGCAGCTTGTCGCAGGGATCCTATGGCTACACCTTC

V gene: TRBV5-5
D gene: -
clone size: -
J gene: TRBJ1-2
CDR3 protein: CASGGQGGGYTF
CDR3 DNA: TGTGCCAGCGGGGGTCAGGGTGGTGGCTACACCTTC

V gene: TRBV28
D gene: TRBD2
clone size: -
J gene: TRBJ2-3
CDR3 protein: CASIRASGATDTQYF
CDR3 DNA: TGTGCCAGCATAAGGGCTAGCGGAGCGACAGATACGCAGTATTTT

V gene: TRBV5-4
D gene: TRBD1
clone size: few
J gene: TRBJ2-6
CDR3 protein: CASSSEGGGFSGANVLTF
CDR3 DNA: TGTGCCAGCAGCTCCGAAGGGGGCGGATTTTCTGGGGCCAACGTCCTGACTTTC

V gene: TRBV11-3
D gene: -
clone size: few
J gene: TRBJ2-4
CDR3 protein: CASSLVGLAKNIQYF
CDR3 DNA: TGTGCCAGCAGCTTAGTGGGACTTGCCAAAAACATTCAGTACTTC

V gene: TRBV7-2
D gene: -
clone size: -
J gene: TRBJ1-5
CDR3 protein: CASSLGLNNQPQHF
CDR3 DNA: TGTGCCAGCAGCTTAGGCCTCAACAATCAGCCCCAGCATTTT

V gene: TRBV9
D gene: TRBD1
clone size: -
J gene: TRBJ1-2
CDR3 protein: CASSVGTVANYGYTF
CDR3 DNA: TGTGCCAGCAGCGTGGGGACAGTAGCTAACTATGGCTACACCTTC

V gene: TRBV5-4
D gene: TRBD1
clone size: few
J gene: TRBJ1-4
CDR3 protein: CASEIQGKGEKLFF
CDR3 DNA: TGTGCCAGCGAAATACAGGGGAAGGGTGAAAAACTGTTTTTT

V gene: TRBV5-1
D gene: TRBD1
clone size: -
J gene: TRBJ2-7
CDR3 protein: CASRLGQGASYEQYF
CDR3 DNA: TGCGCCAGCAGGTTAGGACAGGGTGCATCCTACGAGCAGTACTTC

V gene: TRBV16
D gene: TRBD2
clone size: -
J gene: TRBJ2-1
CDR3 protein: CASSLGPGLAKNSYNEQFF
CDR3 DNA: TGTGCCAGCAGCCTCGGCCCGGGACTAGCGAAAAACTCCTACAATGAGCAGTTCTTC

V gene: TRBV6-1
D gene: -
clone size: -
J gene: TRBJ1-1
CDR3 protein: CASSVPGFPAFF
CDR3 DNA: TGTGCCAGCAGTGTCCCGGGATTCCCGGCTTTCTTT

V gene: TRBV5-6
D gene: TRBD1
clone size: -
J gene: TRBJ2-1
CDR3 protein: CASSLRTGNYNEQFF
CDR3 DNA: TGTGCCAGCAGCTTGCGGACAGGGAATTACAATGAGCAGTTCTTC

V gene: TRBV11-3
D gene: -
clone size: -
J gene: TRBJ2-3
CDR3 protein: CASSPQRGTDTQYF
CDR3 DNA: TGTGCCAGCAGCCCACAACGGGGCACAGATACGCAGTATTTT

V gene: TRBV27
D gene: TRBD2
clone size: -
J gene: TRBJ2-7
CDR3 protein: CASSLPGRGINEQYF
CDR3 DNA: TGTGCCAGCAGTTTACCGGGGAGGGGAATAAACGAGCAGTACTTC

V gene: TRBV19
D gene: TRBD2
clone size: once
J gene: TRBJ2-2
CDR3 protein: CASSPRRVAGGTGELFF
CDR3 DNA: TGTGCCAGTAGCCCCCGACGGGTAGCGGGAGGCACCGGGGAGCTGTTTTTT

V gene: TRBV13
D gene: -
clone size: once
J gene: TRBJ2-3
CDR3 protein: CASSLADTQYF
CDR3 DNA: TGTGCCAGCAGCCTCGCAGATACGCAGTATTTT

V gene: TRBV19
D gene: TRBD2
clone size: few
J gene: TRBJ2-1
CDR3 protein: CASSRLPSGRDNEQFF
CDR3 DNA: TGTGCCAGTAGTAGACTCCCCAGCGGGAGGGACAATGAGCAGTTCTTC

V gene: TRBV5-6
D gene: -
clone size: -
J gene: TRBJ1-1
CDR3 protein: CASTWGWDTEAFF
CDR3 DNA: TGTGCCAGCACCTGGGGGTGGGACACTGAAGCTTTCTTT

V gene: TRBV11-2
D gene: -
clone size: once
J gene: TRBJ2-3
CDR3 protein: CASSLEGWADTQYF
CDR3 DNA: TGTGCCAGCAGCTTAGAAGGGTGGGCAGATACGCAGTATTTT

V gene: TRBV9
D gene: -
clone size: -
J gene: TRBJ1-2
CDR3 protein: CASSVEWVPANYGYTF
CDR3 DNA: TGTGCCAGCAGCGTAGAGTGGGTCCCAGCTAACTATGGCTACACCTTC

V gene: TRBV19
D gene: TRBD2
clone size: -
J gene: TRBJ2-3
CDR3 protein: CAISPSGRITDTQYF
CDR3 DNA: TGTGCCATTAGCCCTAGCGGGAGGATCACAGATACGCAGTATTTT